Sequencing of this T cell receptor beta chain was carried out in a study of T cell repertoires in cytomegalovirus infection. Study-wide background: Shared public TCR beta signatures pointed to both CMV infection and a matching HLA type. Study-wide findings and caveats: Using cumulative public TCR beta family frequency, the authors identified those who carried CMV together with the relevant HLA. Predominance within the ex vivo response was attributable to HLA-C-restricted CMV-specific TCR beta clonotypes.

The CDR3 consists of 15 residues. The germline gives CDR1 SEHNR, CDR2 FQNEAQ (reference sequence). Trimming took 3 bases from V and 6 from J; bases not matched to a gene: 8. TCRdb used MiXCR to reprocess the reads, holding one entry per CDR3 protein. The sample records about 150,000 distinct CDR3 sequences, 23% being singletons. With respect to this clonotype: Its target is unknown.

The source material was PBMCs. The clonotype comes from a human donor in good health (CMV status not recorded). Some clones in this sample may be carry-over from other donors' samples. The J gene is TRBJ2-3, the V gene TRBV7-9, with 8 positions matching TRBD2. CDR3 loop: CASSFRSGGRDTQYF. The CDR3 nucleotides are TGTGCCAGCAGCTTCCGCAGCGGGGGTAGGGATACGCAGTATTTT.